Presented here are 28 T cell receptor beta chains from one specimen sequenced in a study of OX40 agonist ivuxolimab in advanced cancers. Profiled with immunoSEQ multiplex PCR; TCRdb holds only in-frame clones, not every one. The sample consists of some 140,000 clones, about nine tenths of them appearing once. The input for sequencing was CD4+ or CD8+ T cells sorted from blood, taken in a trial of the OX40 agonist ivuxolimab. The receptors were gathered from an adult with an advanced solid tumor such as melanoma, head and neck, liver or kidney cancer.

V gene TRBV28 combines with J gene TRBJ1-4; unclear D gene. Trimming shortened V by 1 base and J by 8 bases, and 5 bases separated the two germline ends. The CDR3 has 12 amino acids. Germline loops: CDR1 MDHEN, CDR2 SYDVKM. This CDR3 is CASSLYSEKLFF. Written as DNA, the CDR3 is TGTGCCAGCAGTTTATACAGCGAAAAACTGTTTTTT.

This clone came up once. The sample carries other DNA sequences with the same CDR3. The V gene is TRBV20-1, the J gene TRBJ1-2, with D hard to call. Germline lookup yields CDR1 DFQATT and CDR2 SNEGSKA (reference sequence). Trimming took 4 bases from V and 2 from J, leaving 5 bases between them. This CDR3 is built from 11 residues. The CDR3 nucleotides are TGCAGTGCTAACCGCAACTATGGCTACACCTTC. Translated: CSANRNYGYTF.

The chain carries TRBV30 and TRBJ2-2; D unclear. Per the germline V gene, CDR1 is GTSNPN and CDR2 is SVGIG (reference sequence). The V end lost 4 bases, the J end lost 5 bases, and 11 bases lay between the germline ends. The CDR3 runs to 13 residues. DNA for the CDR3: TGTGCCTGGACATGGGTGGGGACCGGGGAGCTGTTTTTT. Amino acids: CAWTWVGTGELFF.

V gene TRBV19 combines with J gene TRBJ2-1; the D gene is possibly TRBD2 (5 bases). The length of the CDR3 is 15 residues. The germline V and J ends were trimmed by 7 bases and 4 bases, with 17 bases remaining between them. Germline loops: CDR1 LNHDA, CDR2 SQIVND (reference sequence). CDR3 region: CASTRGNSRYNEQFF. The CDR3, as DNA: TGTGCCAGTACCCGAGGGAACTCCCGATACAATGAGCAGTTCTTC.

The rearrangement uses TRBV5-1 and TRBJ2-5, with D possibly TRBD1 on 6 matching bases. The CDR3 extends over 16 amino acids. The V gene's germline CDR1 is SGHRS and CDR2 YFSETQ. V gave up 4 bases and J gave up 3 bases, with 19 bases separating them. The CDR3 is CASSVGFLQGEETQYF. The CDR3 DNA sequence: TGCGCCAGCAGCGTAGGATTCCTACAGGGAGAAGAGACCCAGTACTTC.

CDR3 DNA: TGTGCCAGCAGCTTGGAGGGGGTAAAGTCGGGGCCCCAGCATTTT. Translation gives CASSLEGVKSGPQHF. The V call is TRBV5-8, the J call TRBJ1-5, with a tentative D call TRBD1 (6 bases). The CDR3 runs 15 residues. V was cut by 0 bases and J by 9 bases, with 16 bases left in between. CDR1 is SGHTS, CDR2 YDEGEE, per germline. Full variable domain (rest looked up from reference TRBV5-8 and TRBJ1-5): EAGVTQSPTHLIKTRGQQATLRCSPISGHTSVYWYQQALGLGLQFLLWYDEGEERNRGNFPPRFSGRQFPNYSSELNVNALELEDSALYLCASSLEGVKSGPQHFGDGTRLSIL.

The chain joins TRBV27 to TRBJ2-7; TRBD1 matches 7 bases. The CDR3 runs 12 residues. In germline, CDR1 is MNHEY, CDR2 SMNVEV (reference sequence). Losses at the gene ends were 5 bases for V and 7 bases for J; bases not matched to a gene: 5. CDR3 sequence: CASSPGQAEQYF. Here the CDR3 DNA reads TGTGCCAGCAGTCCCGGACAGGCGGAGCAGTACTTC.

V usage is TRBV5-1 and J usage is TRBJ2-3; TRBD2 matches 7 bases. Per the germline V gene, CDR1 is SGHRS and CDR2 is YFSETQ. CDR3 length equals 17 residues. Trimming took 2 bases from V and 0 from J; bases not matched to a gene: 9. CDR3 in amino acids: CASSLSPSGTSTDTQYF. As DNA, the CDR3 is TGCGCCAGCAGCTTATCCCCTAGCGGTACTAGCACAGATACGCAGTATTTT.

The genes are TRBV6-5 and TRBJ2-3; D is unresolved. The V and J ends lost 6 bases and 2 bases respectively, with 9 bases between them. The V gene's germline CDR1 is MNHEY and CDR2 SVGAGI. This CDR3 is 13 amino acids long. The CDR3 DNA follows: TGTGCCAGCAGCCCTGTAATCACAGATACGCAGTATTTT. It is translated as CASSPVITDTQYF.

The genes are TRBV7-2 and TRBJ1-3; TRBD1 agrees at 7 bases. This CDR3 region has 15 residues. Germline V lookup: CDR1 SGHTA, CDR2 FQGNSA. The J segment lost 0 bases and the V segment lost 5 bases, leaving 4 bases of the junction unmatched. The CDR3 loop is CASSPRGPSGNTIYF. In nucleotides, the CDR3 is TGTGCCAGCAGCCCAAGGGGGCCCTCTGGAAACACCATATATTTT.

V is TRBV5-1 and J is TRBJ1-1; D is undetermined. The CDR3 spans 15 residues. The V end was cut by 7 bases, the J end by 3 bases, with 19 bases between. Germline CDR1 SGHRS, CDR2 YFSETQ. Written as DNA, the CDR3 is TGCGCCAGCTCCCGGGGAGCCCTGATGGACACTGAAGCTTTCTTT. This sequence encodes CASSRGALMDTEAFF.

This chain joins TRBV5-4 and TRBJ2-1, with a possible D match to TRBD2 (5 bases). Germline assignment: CDR1 SGHNT and CDR2 YYREEE (reference sequence). The length of the CDR3 is 14 residues. The V end was cut by 8 bases, the J end by 4 bases, with 16 bases between. The CDR3 nucleotides are TGTGCCAGGATAAACAGCGGCCTATACAATGAGCAGTTCTTC. This encodes CARINSGLYNEQFF.

The chain links TRBV28 to TRBJ1-2; D is undetermined. Germline CDR1 and CDR2: MDHEN and SYDVKM. The CDR3 covers 13 residues. Trimming cost V 5 bases and J 5 bases, with 12 bases left between them. CDR3 in amino acids: CASSIGIQYGYTF. The CDR3 bases are TGTGCCAGCAGTATCGGGATACAATATGGCTACACCTTC.

The V and J genes are TRBV18 and TRBJ1-3, with 9 bases identical to TRBD1. The V and J ends lost 4 bases and 0 bases, in that order; junction bases with no gene match: 4. Per germline, CDR1 KGHSH and CDR2 LQKENI. This CDR3 spans 16 amino acids. The CDR3 spells CASSLGQGGSGNTIYF. The CDR3 nucleotides are TGTGCCAGCTCACTGGGACAGGGTGGCTCTGGAAACACCATATATTTT.

This sequence joins TRBV5-1 and TRBJ2-7; D not certain. The CDR3 runs to 15 residues. V lost 0 bases and J 5 bases, leaving 15 bases between the germline ends. Germline V gene sequence: CDR1 SGHRS, CDR2 YFSETQ. The CDR3 here is CASSLEAVRLNEQYF. For the CDR3, the DNA is TGCGCCAGCAGCTTGGAGGCAGTCCGATTGAACGAGCAGTACTTC.

The rearrangement links TRBV2 to TRBJ1-1; 9 bases fit TRBD1. This CDR3 comprises 14 residues. Germline lookup yields CDR1 SNHLY and CDR2 FYNNEI. With 7 bases clipped from V and 1 base from J, the junction kept 4 bases outside the gene matches. CDR3 sequence: CASTWTGANTEAFF. The CDR3 coding sequence is TGTGCCAGCACTTGGACAGGGGCGAACACTGAAGCTTTCTTT.

The chain couples TRBV7-9 to TRBJ1-2, with 7 bases fitting TRBD1. Per germline, CDR1 SEHNR and CDR2 FQNEAQ (reference sequence). V lost 5 bases, J lost 4 bases, and 1 base stayed unmatched. The CDR3 spans 12 residues. CDR3 sequence reads: CASSGTAYGYTF. DNA for the CDR3: TGTGCCAGCAGCGGGACAGCCTATGGCTACACCTTC. Combining the CDR3 with reference TRBV7-9 and TRBJ1-2 gives the whole variable domain DTGVSQNPRHKITKRGQNVTFRCDPISEHNRLYWYRQTLGQGPEFLTYFQNEAQLEKSRLLSDRFSAERPKGSFSTLEIQRTEQGDSAMYLCASSGTAYGYTFGSGTRLTVV.

The rearrangement links TRBV7-3 to TRBJ1-2; 10 nucleotides line up with TRBD1. Unmatched junction bases numbered 2, after V lost 5 bases and J lost 5 bases. Germline V gene sequence: CDR1 SGHTA, CDR2 FQGTGA. The CDR3 is 13 amino acids. CDR3 sequence reads: CASSQGQGYGYTF. As DNA, the CDR3 is TGTGCCAGCAGCCAGGGACAGGGGTATGGCTACACCTTC.

This chain uses TRBV6-5 with TRBJ2-7; D is ambiguous. Germline assignment: CDR1 MNHEY and CDR2 SVGAGI. V lost 2 bases, J lost 3 bases, and 14 bases lay in between. The CDR3 has 15 amino acids. In DNA form, the CDR3 reads TGTGCCAGCAGTTACGAATCCAGGTGGAACTACGAGCAGTACTTC. It codes for CASSYESRWNYEQYF.

V and J are TRBV29-1 and TRBJ2-3; no reliable D call. Germline V gene lookup returns CDR1 SQVTM and CDR2 ANQGSEA. V was shortened by 6 bases and J by 3 bases, with 22 bases between the two germline ends. CDR3 size: 16 residues. The CDR3 protein is CSVPGYQRRITDTQYF. In nucleotides, the CDR3 is TGCAGCGTACCGGGCTACCAAAGGCGGATTACAGATACGCAGTATTTT.

For the CDR3, the DNA is TGTGCCAGTAGTTTTAGACAGGGGGATTTTTCCTACGAGCAGTACTTC. Encoded protein: CASSFRQGDFSYEQYF. The gene calls are TRBV19 and TRBJ2-7; TRBD1 matches 9 bases. The length of the CDR3 is 16 residues. The germline V gene has CDR1 LNHDA and CDR2 SQIVND (reference sequence). J lost 1 base, V lost 5 bases, and 9 bases had no gene match.

V usage is TRBV7-9 and J usage is TRBJ2-5, with D possibly being TRBD2 (6 bases). Trimming took 3 bases from V and 2 from J, leaving 13 bases between them. The germline CDR1 and CDR2 sequences are SEHNR and FQNEAQ (reference sequence). The CDR3 contains 15 residues. The CDR3: CASSFTWREQETQYF. The CDR3 nucleotides are TGTGCCAGCAGCTTTACCTGGAGGGAACAAGAGACCCAGTACTTC.

The chain combines TRBV14 with TRBJ2-7, with 11 bases identical to TRBD2. Germline V gene sequence: CDR1 SGHDN, CDR2 FVKESK. J lost 3 bases, V lost 1 base, and 17 bases had no gene match. The CDR3 extends over 20 amino acids. Here the CDR3 DNA reads TGTGCCAGCAGCCAAGTCCTGCTAGCGGGAGGTTTTTTTGACTACTACGAGCAGTACTTC. Translated: CASSQVLLAGGFFDYYEQYF. Based on the CDR3 plus reference TRBV14 and TRBJ2-7, the full variable domain is EAGVTQFPSHSVIEKGQTVTLRCDPISGHDNLYWYRRVMGKEIKFLLHFVKESKQDESGMPNNRFLAERTGGTYSTLKVQPAELEDSGVYFCASSQVLLAGGFFDYYEQYFGPGTRLTVT.

The V gene is TRBV30, the J gene TRBJ2-5; perhaps TRBD1 as D (6 bases). Germline CDR1 and CDR2: GTSNPN and SVGIG (reference sequence). CDR3 length: 12 residues. The V gene lost 0 bases and the J gene lost 4 bases, with 6 bases spanning the gap. The chain's CDR3 is CAWSVGGETQYF. CDR3 bases: TGTGCCTGGAGTGTAGGGGGAGAGACCCAGTACTTC.

The CDR3 is CASSLGGTSGRYTDTQYF. In DNA form, the CDR3 reads TGTGCCAGCAGCTTGGGGGGGACTAGCGGGAGATACACAGATACGCAGTATTTT. This chain links TRBV5-4 with TRBJ2-3, with 14 bases identical to TRBD2. The V gene's germline CDR1 is SGHNT and CDR2 YYREEE (reference sequence). CDR3 length: 18 residues. The ends lost 0 bases at V and 2 bases at J; junction bases unmatched: 5.

The count of this clone is one. This chain joins TRBV10-3 and TRBJ2-7, with 7 bases that match TRBD2. Germline CDR1 is ENHRY and CDR2 is SYGVKD. This CDR3 contains 17 residues. The V and J ends lost 0 bases and 6 bases, in that order; junction bases with no gene match: 14. The CDR3 is CAISESKGGAGAGEQYF. Here the CDR3 DNA reads TGTGCCATCAGTGAGTCCAAGGGCGGTGCGGGAGCAGGCGAGCAGTACTTC.

The chain carries TRBV19 and TRBJ1-3, with D hard to call. V lost 3 bases and J 0 bases, leaving 9 bases between the germline ends. The CDR3 contains 15 residues. Germline values: CDR1 LNHDA, CDR2 SQIVND (reference sequence). CDR3: CASSIAGNSGNTIYF. In DNA form, the CDR3 reads TGTGCCAGTAGTATTGCGGGGAACTCTGGAAACACCATATATTTT.

The genes are TRBV29-1 and TRBJ2-5, with 9 bases matching TRBD1. The length of the CDR3 is 13 residues. Germline V gene data show CDR1 as SQVTM and CDR2 as ANQGSEA. Trimming at V came to 8 bases and at J to 4 bases, leaving 8 bases not matched to a gene. CDR3 nucleotides: TGCAGCTGTACAGGGGGCGGGGGAGAGACCCAGTACTTC. Its translation is CSCTGGGGETQYF.